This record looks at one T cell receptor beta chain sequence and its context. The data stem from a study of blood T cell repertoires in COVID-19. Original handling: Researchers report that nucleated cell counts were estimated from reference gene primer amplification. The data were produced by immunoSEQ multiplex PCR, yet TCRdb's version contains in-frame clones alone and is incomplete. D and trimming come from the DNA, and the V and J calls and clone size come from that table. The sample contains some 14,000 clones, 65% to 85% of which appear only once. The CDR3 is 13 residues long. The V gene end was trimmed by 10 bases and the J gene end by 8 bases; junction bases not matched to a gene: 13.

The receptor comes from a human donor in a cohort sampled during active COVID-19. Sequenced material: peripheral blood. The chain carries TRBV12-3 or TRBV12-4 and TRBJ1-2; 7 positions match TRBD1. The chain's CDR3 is CATVGTVGGGYTF. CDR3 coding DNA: TGTGCCACCGTCGGGACAGTCGGAGGAGGCTACACCTTC.